This record covers a single T cell receptor (beta chain). Sequenced by immunoSEQ multiplex PCR; TCRdb stores in-frame clones only, minus some. The sample has roughly 230,000 clones, approximately 92% seen once. This sample is drawn from a study of blood T cell repertoires in COVID-19. Study at large: Whether acute or convalescent, the COVID-19 samples came from the United States, Italy and Spain. In each case, the material was cDNA or gDNA derived from T cells, B-cell-depleted T cells, or PBMCs.

The ends lost 8 bases at V and 5 bases at J; junction bases unmatched: 17. The CDR3 sequence is 19 residues long. Germline V gives CDR1 PRHDT, CDR2 FYEKMQ (reference sequence). The chain employs TRBV13 and TRBJ2-5; 16 nucleotides align to TRBD2. Sequenced: peripheral blood. This sequence was found in a woman aged 40-49 years who had recovered from COVID-19. CDR3 DNA: TGTGCCAGCGGACGGAAAGAAATGGGACTAGCGGGAGGGGGGGAGACCCAGTACTTC. Encoded protein: CASGRKEMGLAGGGETQYF.